This TCR beta chain was sequenced in a study of control samples from healthy donors and cancer patients. TCRdb's table, derived via immunoSEQ multiplex PCR, lists solely in-frame clones and lacks some. The sample records 400,000 to 450,000 clones, over 75% being singletons. J was trimmed by 5 bases and V by 5 bases; bases with no gene match: 8. The CDR3 consists of 15 residues. Germline CDR1 reads MNHEY; CDR2 reads SVGAGI. Material: PBMCs. The source is a man in his forties with head and neck cancer. The rearrangement links TRBV6-5 to TRBJ2-5; TRBD1 agrees at 10 bases. The CDR3, as DNA: TGTGCCAGCAGTCCCCGACAGGGGGCCGGGGAGACCCAGTACTTC. This gives the protein CASSPRQGAGETQYF.